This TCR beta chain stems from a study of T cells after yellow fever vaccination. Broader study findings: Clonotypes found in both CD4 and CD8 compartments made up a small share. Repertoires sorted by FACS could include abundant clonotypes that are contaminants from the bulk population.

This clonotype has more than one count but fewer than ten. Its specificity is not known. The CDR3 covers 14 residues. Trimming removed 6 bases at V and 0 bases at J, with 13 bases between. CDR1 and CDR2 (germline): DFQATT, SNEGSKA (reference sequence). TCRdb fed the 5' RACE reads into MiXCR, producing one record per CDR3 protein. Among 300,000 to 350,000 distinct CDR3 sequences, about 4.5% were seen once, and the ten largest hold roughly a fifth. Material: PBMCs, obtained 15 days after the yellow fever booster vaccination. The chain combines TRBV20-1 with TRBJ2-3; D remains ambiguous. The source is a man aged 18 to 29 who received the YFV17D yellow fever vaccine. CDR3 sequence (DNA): TGCAGTGCCCCTCAGTCCACTAGCACAGATACGCAGTATTTT. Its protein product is CSAPQSTSTDTQYF.